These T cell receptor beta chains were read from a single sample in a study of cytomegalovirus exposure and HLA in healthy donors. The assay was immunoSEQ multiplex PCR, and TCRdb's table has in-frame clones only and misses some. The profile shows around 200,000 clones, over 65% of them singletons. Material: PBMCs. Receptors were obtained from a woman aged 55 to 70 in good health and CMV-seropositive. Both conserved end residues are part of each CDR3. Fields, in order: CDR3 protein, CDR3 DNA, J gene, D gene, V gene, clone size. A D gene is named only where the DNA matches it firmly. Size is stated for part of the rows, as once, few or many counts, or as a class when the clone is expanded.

cdr3_aa: CASSGTGGPQETQYF; cdr3_nt: TGCGCCAGCTCCGGGACAGGGGGCCCCCAAGAGACCCAGTACTTC; j_call: TRBJ2-5; d_call: TRBD1; v_call: TRBV5-1; clone_size: -
cdr3_aa: CAWSVKLRIPSGQYF; cdr3_nt: TGTGCCTGGAGTGTAAAGTTACGGATCCCGAGCGGGCAGTACTTC; j_call: TRBJ2-7; d_call: -; v_call: TRBV30; clone_size: -
cdr3_aa: CASSPERYGYTF; cdr3_nt: TGTGCCAGCTCACCAGAACGGTATGGCTACACCTTC; j_call: TRBJ1-2; d_call: -; v_call: TRBV18; clone_size: once
cdr3_aa: CASGTGGTGELFF; cdr3_nt: TGCGCCAGCGGGACAGGAGGTACCGGGGAGCTGTTTTTT; j_call: TRBJ2-2; d_call: TRBD1; v_call: TRBV5-1; clone_size: -
cdr3_aa: CASKFGGGPTDTQYF; cdr3_nt: TGCGCCAGCAAGTTCGGGGGAGGGCCCACAGATACGCAGTATTTT; j_call: TRBJ2-3; d_call: TRBD2; v_call: TRBV5-1; clone_size: -
cdr3_aa: CAAAPGQGLTNEKLFF; cdr3_nt: TGTGCCGCGGCTCCGGGACAGGGGTTGACTAATGAAAAACTGTTTTTT; j_call: TRBJ1-4; d_call: TRBD1; v_call: TRBV30; clone_size: -
cdr3_aa: CASSRLSTGVNQPQHF; cdr3_nt: TGCGCCAGCAGCCGCTTATCCACAGGGGTTAATCAGCCCCAGCATTTT; j_call: TRBJ1-5; d_call: TRBD1; v_call: TRBV4-1; clone_size: -
cdr3_aa: CASSFRRRSYYGYTF; cdr3_nt: TGTGCCAGCAGCTTCCGTAGGAGGTCCTACTATGGCTACACCTTC; j_call: TRBJ1-2; d_call: -; v_call: TRBV7-3; clone_size: few
cdr3_aa: CASSFVGRDIQYF; cdr3_nt: TGTGCCAGCAGTTTTGTGGGTCGGGACATTCAGTACTTC; j_call: TRBJ2-4; d_call: -; v_call: TRBV28; clone_size: -
cdr3_aa: CASSQGTPNTDTQYF; cdr3_nt: TGCGCCAGCAGCCAAGGGACTCCCAACACAGATACGCAGTATTTT; j_call: TRBJ2-3; d_call: -; v_call: TRBV4-1; clone_size: -
cdr3_aa: CASSPGGDIQYF; cdr3_nt: TGTGCCAGCAGCCCTGGGGGGGACATTCAGTACTTC; j_call: TRBJ2-4; d_call: TRBD2; v_call: TRBV9; clone_size: once
cdr3_aa: CASRDLLRTSGKNGELFF; cdr3_nt: TGTGCCAGCAGGGATCTACTTCGGACTAGCGGGAAGAACGGGGAGCTGTTTTTT; j_call: TRBJ2-2; d_call: TRBD2; v_call: TRBV2; clone_size: -
cdr3_aa: CASSSVPGTQYF; cdr3_nt: TGTGCCAGCAGCTCAGTCCCGGGGACCCAGTACTTC; j_call: TRBJ2-5; d_call: -; v_call: TRBV7-2; clone_size: few
cdr3_aa: CASSGGGEQFF; cdr3_nt: TGTGCCAGCAGTGGAGGGGGTGAGCAGTTCTTC; j_call: TRBJ2-1; d_call: -; v_call: TRBV2; clone_size: -
cdr3_aa: CASSLFGGRAAEKLFF; cdr3_nt: TGTGCCAGCAGCTTGTTTGGGGGCAGGGCAGCTGAAAAACTGTTTTTT; j_call: TRBJ1-4; d_call: -; v_call: TRBV5-4; clone_size: few
cdr3_aa: CAWSRTLGGETQYF; cdr3_nt: TGTGCCTGGAGCCGGACGCTGGGGGGAGAGACCCAGTACTTC; j_call: TRBJ2-5; d_call: -; v_call: TRBV30; clone_size: -
cdr3_aa: CASSLGGGDQPQHF; cdr3_nt: TGTGCCAGCAGTTTGGGGGGAGGGGATCAGCCCCAGCATTTT; j_call: TRBJ1-5; d_call: -; v_call: TRBV28; clone_size: -
cdr3_aa: CASSQRAGRTSEQFF; cdr3_nt: TGTGCCAGCAGCCAGCGAGCGGGACGAACATCTGAGCAGTTCTTC; j_call: TRBJ2-1; d_call: TRBD2; v_call: TRBV14; clone_size: -
cdr3_aa: CASSDPGGEIGYQPQHF; cdr3_nt: TGTGCCAGCAGTGACCCGGGAGGGGAAATAGGCTATCAGCCCCAGCATTTT; j_call: TRBJ1-5; d_call: -; v_call: TRBV6-1; clone_size: -
cdr3_aa: CASSLSPAGARETQYF; cdr3_nt: TGTGCCAGCAGTTTATCCCCAGCGGGGGCTCGGGAGACCCAGTACTTC; j_call: TRBJ2-5; d_call: TRBD2; v_call: TRBV27; clone_size: -
cdr3_aa: CASLPGTAKYNEQFF; cdr3_nt: TGTGCCAGTCTTCCTGGGACAGCCAAATACAATGAGCAGTTCTTC; j_call: TRBJ2-1; d_call: TRBD1; v_call: TRBV19; clone_size: -
cdr3_aa: CASNSQGAEEETQYF; cdr3_nt: TGTGCCAGTAATTCACAGGGGGCAGAGGAAGAGACCCAGTACTTC; j_call: TRBJ2-5; d_call: TRBD1; v_call: TRBV19; clone_size: -
cdr3_aa: CASSRGYEQYF; cdr3_nt: TGTGCCAGCAGCCGGGGCTACGAGCAGTACTTC; j_call: TRBJ2-7; d_call: -; v_call: TRBV7-6; clone_size: -
cdr3_aa: CASSFRTGPSAYEQYF; cdr3_nt: TGTGCCAGCAGTTTTCGGACAGGGCCATCTGCCTACGAGCAGTACTTC; j_call: TRBJ2-7; d_call: TRBD1; v_call: TRBV27; clone_size: -
cdr3_aa: CASSVEGASPLHF; cdr3_nt: TGTGCCAGCAGCGTAGAAGGGGCGTCACCCCTCCACTTT; j_call: TRBJ1-6; d_call: -; v_call: TRBV9; clone_size: once
cdr3_aa: CASSPRTASTYEQYF; cdr3_nt: TGTGCCAGCAGCCCCCGGACAGCTTCTACCTACGAGCAGTACTTC; j_call: TRBJ2-7; d_call: -; v_call: TRBV11-2; clone_size: once
cdr3_aa: CASSSDINTEAFF; cdr3_nt: TGCGCCAGCAGCTCTGACATCAACACTGAAGCTTTCTTT; j_call: TRBJ1-1; d_call: -; v_call: TRBV5-1; clone_size: -
cdr3_aa: CASSPRTGTPYEQYF; cdr3_nt: TGTGCCAGTAGTCCGCGGACAGGAACCCCCTACGAGCAGTACTTC; j_call: TRBJ2-7; d_call: TRBD1; v_call: TRBV19; clone_size: -
cdr3_aa: CASSRQGWDTGELFF; cdr3_nt: TGTGCCAGCAGTCGACAGGGGTGGGACACCGGGGAGCTGTTTTTT; j_call: TRBJ2-2; d_call: TRBD1; v_call: TRBV6-1; clone_size: -
cdr3_aa: CASSPQGVNTEAFF; cdr3_nt: TGTGCCAGCTCACCACAGGGGGTGAACACTGAAGCTTTCTTT; j_call: TRBJ1-1; d_call: -; v_call: TRBV18; clone_size: -
cdr3_aa: CATSTDRYSNQPQHF; cdr3_nt: TGTGCCACCAGCACAGACAGGTATAGCAATCAGCCCCAGCATTTT; j_call: TRBJ1-5; d_call: -; v_call: TRBV15; clone_size: -
cdr3_aa: CASSSEGLAGRWELFF; cdr3_nt: TGTGCCAGCAGCTCGGAGGGACTAGCGGGAAGATGGGAGCTGTTTTTT; j_call: TRBJ2-2; d_call: TRBD2; v_call: TRBV7-2; clone_size: once
cdr3_aa: CASGPGGTDTQYF; cdr3_nt: TGTGCCTCAGGGCCAGGTGGCACAGATACGCAGTATTTT; j_call: TRBJ2-3; d_call: -; v_call: TRBV30; clone_size: -
cdr3_aa: CASSLGQGVSNQPQHF; cdr3_nt: TGTGCCAGCAGTTTGGGCCAGGGGGTTAGCAATCAGCCCCAGCATTTT; j_call: TRBJ1-5; d_call: TRBD1; v_call: TRBV27; clone_size: few